Below are 15 T cell receptor beta chains sequenced from a single sample in a study of CD8+CD57+ T cells in acquired aplastic anemia (dated by TCRdb to between 2018 and 2020). TCRdb names Illumina HiSeq 2000 as the instrument used. Genomic DNA served as template for TCR beta VDJ combination and CDR3 sequence profiling. TCRdb cleaned the public reads at Q25 with fastp, built clones with MiXCR and kept in-frame beta chains. Rows with a matching CDR3 protein are joined into one entry that keeps the most common DNA and genes. Present in this sample are about 180,000 distinct CDR3 sequences, about 47% of which were seen just once. 2.9% of the sample is in the top ten clones. Sample: sorted CD4+, CD8+, or CD8+CD57+ T cells (not recorded which) from PBMCs. Receptor source: a human donor in good health.

This clonotype was detected many times. The rearrangement links TRBV29-1 to TRBJ2-2, with a possible D match to TRBD2 (6 bases). The V end lost 5 bases, the J end lost 0 bases, and 22 bases lay between the germline ends. The CDR3 is made up of 18 amino acids. In germline, CDR1 is SQVTM, CDR2 ANQGSEA. The CDR3 DNA sequence: TGCAGCGTTTTGGGAGGAGGTCCGGGACGATCGAACACCGGGGAGCTGTTTTTT. This sequence encodes CSVLGGGPGRSNTGELFF.

This clonotype was detected only a few times. The chain joins TRBV24-1 to TRBJ2-3; 9 nucleotides line up with TRBD1. Germline CDR1 and CDR2: KGHDR and SFDVKD. The junction had 7 bases not matched to a gene; V was cut back by 5 bases and J by 5 bases. The CDR3 length is 15 residues. In DNA form, the CDR3 reads TGTGCCACCAGTGTTTCACAGGGGGCTGGAGATACGCAGTATTTT. As protein: CATSVSQGAGDTQYF.

This clonotype was detected once. This chain uses TRBV9 with TRBJ2-5; D is unresolved. Germline V gene data show CDR1 as SGDLS and CDR2 as YYNGEE. V was pared by 0 bases and J by 2 bases, with 11 bases between. The CDR3 covers 15 residues. The CDR3 protein is CASSVEAGRQETQYF. CDR3 DNA sequence: TGTGCCAGCAGCGTAGAGGCAGGTCGGCAAGAGACCCAGTACTTC.

This chain links TRBV7-2 with TRBJ2-1; D is unresolved. The CDR3 covers 13 residues. V lost 1 base and J lost 6, with 7 bases in between. Looked up from germline, CDR1 is SGHTA and CDR2 is FQGNSA. CDR3 DNA: TGTGCCAGCAGCTTAGGATCGCTCAATGAGCAGTTCTTC. Its translation is CASSLGSLNEQFF.

This rearrangement joins TRBV2 to TRBJ2-1; D uncertain. This CDR3 has 16 residues. Germline loops: CDR1 SNHLY, CDR2 FYNNEI. V was pared by 5 bases and J by 3 bases, with 17 bases between. CDR3 region: CASSSNGPSLYNEQFF. CDR3 coding DNA: TGTGCCAGCAGTAGTAACGGACCCTCCCTCTACAATGAGCAGTTCTTC.

DNA of the CDR3: TGTGCCACCAGCAGCTACAGGGGGCTCTACGAGCAGTACTTC. Protein sequence: CATSSYRGLYEQYF. The chain joins TRBV15 to TRBJ2-7; 9 bases align to TRBD1. This CDR3 has 14 residues. Germline V gene lookup returns CDR1 LNHNV and CDR2 YYDKDF (reference sequence). The V and J ends lost 3 bases and 3 bases, in that order; junction bases with no gene match: 3.

Ten or more counts support this clonotype. This chain uses TRBV6-1 with TRBJ1-2; TRBD1 might be the D (6 bases). V dropped 9 bases and J dropped 2 bases, with 10 bases sitting between them. The CDR3 loop spans 12 amino acids. Germline values: CDR1 MNHNS, CDR2 SASEGT. This CDR3 reads CASTTGNYGYTF. The CDR3 DNA is TGTGCCAGTACGACAGGAAACTATGGCTACACCTTC.

V and J are TRBV2 and TRBJ1-2, with D possibly TRBD1 on 6 matching bases. The CDR3 runs 14 residues. With 3 bases removed from V and 4 bases from J, the gap between germline ends came to 12 bases. The V gene's germline CDR1 is SNHLY and CDR2 FYNNEI. The CDR3: CASSDAAGAYGYTF. CDR3 DNA: TGTGCCAGCAGTGATGCGGCAGGGGCCTATGGCTACACCTTC.

The V gene is TRBV10-2, the J gene TRBJ2-1; a possible D gene is TRBD2 (5 bases). The CDR3 contains 15 residues. Germline V gene lookup returns CDR1 WSHSY and CDR2 SAAADI. The ends were cut back, 6 bases at V and 0 bases at J, with 12 bases in the middle. CDR3 nucleotides: TGCGCCAGCAGAGTTAGCGATAGCTCCTACAATGAGCAGTTCTTC. Amino acid sequence: CASRVSDSSYNEQFF.

V and J are TRBV2 and TRBJ1-6, with D uncertain. The V gene's germline CDR1 is SNHLY and CDR2 FYNNEI. This CDR3 comprises 13 residues. Trimming removed 2 bases from V and 8 bases from J, with 7 bases in between. CDR3 sequence reads: CASSERRDSPLHF. CDR3 sequence (DNA): TGTGCCAGCAGTGAAAGGAGGGATTCACCCCTCCACTTT.

This clonotype came up a few times. The chain recombines TRBV20-1 with TRBJ2-3; D is unresolved. This CDR3 contains 14 residues. Germline loops: CDR1 DFQATT, CDR2 SNEGSKA (reference sequence). V gave up 3 bases and J gave up 1 base, with 11 bases separating them. CDR3 DNA sequence: TGCAGTGCTAGGCACTTCTTCGGCACAGATACGCAGTATTTT. Protein: CSARHFFGTDTQYF.

This chain uses TRBV28 with TRBJ2-3; D may be TRBD2 (6 bases). V lost 4 bases and J 3 bases, leaving 20 bases between the germline ends. CDR3 size: 17 residues. Germline loops: CDR1 MDHEN, CDR2 SYDVKM. This CDR3 reads CASSSTLFRRGTDTQYF. The CDR3 DNA follows: TGTGCCAGCAGTTCGACTCTGTTCCGGAGGGGAACAGATACGCAGTATTTT.

V usage is TRBV20-1 and J usage is TRBJ2-5; TRBD1 is a possible D gene (6 bases). V dropped 4 bases and J dropped 5 bases, with 11 bases sitting between them. CDR3 length: 12 residues. Per germline, CDR1 DFQATT and CDR2 SNEGSKA (reference sequence). CDR3 nucleotides: TGCAGTGCTATAGACAGGCTTGAGACCCAGTACTTC. Translation: CSAIDRLETQYF.

V is TRBV20-1 and J is TRBJ2-7, with 12 positions matching TRBD1. CDR1 is DFQATT, CDR2 SNEGSKA, per germline (reference sequence). The CDR3 covers 15 residues. V lost 0 bases and J lost 5; bases outside the gene matches: 5. The CDR3 sequence: CSARDGDRGLDEQYF. DNA for the CDR3: TGCAGTGCTAGAGATGGGGACAGGGGGCTGGACGAGCAGTACTTC.

Of note for this clonotype: At one end the junction does not follow the germline gene, possibly because of a read error. CDR3 sequence (DNA): TGTGCCAGCAGTTTAGGGCTAGCGACCAACTACAATGAGCAGTTCTTC. As protein: CASSLGLATNYNEQFF. The V call is TRBV10-3, the J call TRBJ2-1; tentatively, D is TRBD2 (6 bases). The CDR3 totals 16 residues. Per germline, CDR1 ENHRY and CDR2 SYGVKD.